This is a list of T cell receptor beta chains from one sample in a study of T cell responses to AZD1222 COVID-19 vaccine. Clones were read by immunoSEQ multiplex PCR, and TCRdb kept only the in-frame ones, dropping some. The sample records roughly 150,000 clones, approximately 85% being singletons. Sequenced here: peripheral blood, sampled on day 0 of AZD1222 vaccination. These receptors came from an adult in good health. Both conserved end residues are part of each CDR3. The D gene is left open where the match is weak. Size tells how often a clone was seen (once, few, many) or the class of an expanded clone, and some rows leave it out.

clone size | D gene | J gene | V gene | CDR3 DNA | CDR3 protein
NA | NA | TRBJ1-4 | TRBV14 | TGTGCCAGCAGCCGGCGTCAGGGTAATGAAAAACTGTTTTTT | CASSRRQGNEKLFF
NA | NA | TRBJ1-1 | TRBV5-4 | TGTGCCAGCAGCACGGAGAGTTATGGGGTAGAAGCTTTCTTT | CASSTESYGVEAFF
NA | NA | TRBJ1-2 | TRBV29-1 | TGCAGAACCCCTGAAGGCTACACCTTC | CRTPEGYTF
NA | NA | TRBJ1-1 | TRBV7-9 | TGTGCCAGCAGCTTCGGGACAATCGGGGCTTTCTTT | CASSFGTIGAFF
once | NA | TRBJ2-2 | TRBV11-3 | TGTGCCAGCAGCTTTGGCTTGGGCGGGGAGCTGTTTTTT | CASSFGLGGELFF
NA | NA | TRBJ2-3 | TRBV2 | TGTGCCATTATGCGACCGGGACAAACGACGCCAGATACGCAGTATTTT | CAIMRPGQTTPDTQYF
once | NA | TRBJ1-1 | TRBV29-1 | TGCAGCGTTGCCCAGGGGCGGCAAGGGGCTTTCTTT | CSVAQGRQGAFF
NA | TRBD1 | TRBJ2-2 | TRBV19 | TGTGCCAGTACAGGGGACAGGAAGAACGGGGAGCTGTTTTTT | CASTGDRKNGELFF
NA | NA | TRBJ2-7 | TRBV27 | TGTGCCAGCAGTTTAAGGAGCCCAACCTACGAGCAGTACTTC | CASSLRSPTYEQYF
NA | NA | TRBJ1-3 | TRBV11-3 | TGTGCCAGCAGCTTAGCCCCTGGAAACACCATATATTTT | CASSLAPGNTIYF
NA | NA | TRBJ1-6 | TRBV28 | TGTGCCAGCATCTTAAGCGGACAGCCCAATTCACCCCTCCACTTT | CASILSGQPNSPLHF
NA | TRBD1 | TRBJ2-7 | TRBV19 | TGTGCCAGTAGGATGGACAGGGACTCCTACGAGCAGTACTTC | CASRMDRDSYEQYF
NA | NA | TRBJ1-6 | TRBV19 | TGTGCCAGTAGTCCCCCACGAGGTTCCACTTCACCCCTCCACTTT | CASSPPRGSTSPLHF
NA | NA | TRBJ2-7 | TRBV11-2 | TGTGCCAGCAGCTTAGTACAGGGCCCCTACGAGCAGTACTTC | CASSLVQGPYEQYF
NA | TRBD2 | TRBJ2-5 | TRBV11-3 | TGTGCCAGCAGCTTAGGAAGCGGGGGGGATATTGAGACCCAGTACTTC | CASSLGSGGDIETQYF
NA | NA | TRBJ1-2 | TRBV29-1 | TGCAGCGTTGAAAAGGGAAGGGCCTCTTATGGCTACACCTTC | CSVEKGRASYGYTF
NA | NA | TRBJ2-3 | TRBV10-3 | TGTGCCATCAGTGAGTGGACTCTTATCACAGATACGCAGTATTTT | CAISEWTLITDTQYF
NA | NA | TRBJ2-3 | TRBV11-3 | TGTGCCAGCAGCTTAGGAGGGTACACAGATACGCAGTATTTT | CASSLGGYTDTQYF
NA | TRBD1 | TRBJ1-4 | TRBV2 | TGTGCCAGCAGGGGGTCTCCGGGACAGTCAACTAATGAAAAACTGTTTTTT | CASRGSPGQSTNEKLFF
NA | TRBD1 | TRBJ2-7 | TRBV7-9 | TGTGCCAGCAGCGCAAACCCGGGACAGGGGAACGGCGAGCAGTACTTC | CASSANPGQGNGEQYF
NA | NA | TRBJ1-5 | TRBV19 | TGTGCCAGTAGTATAGAGGGGTCAGCGGGCAATCAGCCCCAGCATTTT | CASSIEGSAGNQPQHF
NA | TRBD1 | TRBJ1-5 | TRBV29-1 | TGCAGCGCATTCACAGGGGGTGGACAGCCCCAGCATTTT | CSAFTGGGQPQHF
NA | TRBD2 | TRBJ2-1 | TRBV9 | TGTGCCAGCAGCCCGACCCGGGGGGGAAGATACAATGAGCAGTTCTTC | CASSPTRGGRYNEQFF
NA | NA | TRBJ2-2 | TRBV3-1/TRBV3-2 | TGTGCCAGCAGCCAGGGGGGCGCCGACACCGGGGAGCTGTTTTTT | CASSQGGADTGELFF
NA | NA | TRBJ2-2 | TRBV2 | TGTGCCAGCAGTGGCCGGGTCGCGAACACCGGGGAGCTGTTTTTT | CASSGRVANTGELFF
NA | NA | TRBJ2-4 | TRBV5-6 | TGTGCCAGCAGGGGGGACCAAAACATTCAGTACTTC | CASRGDQNIQYF
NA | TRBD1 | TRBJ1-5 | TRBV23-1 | TGCGCCAGCAGCACATTGGGACAGGGTGATCAGCCCCAGCATTTT | CASSTLGQGDQPQHF
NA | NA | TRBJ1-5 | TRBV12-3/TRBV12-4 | TGTGCCAGCACGAAAGACGGACGCAAACATTTT | CASTKDGRKHF
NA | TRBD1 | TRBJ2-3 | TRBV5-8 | TGTGCCAGCAGCTCAAGACAGGGGAGAGCAGATACGCAGTATTTT | CASSSRQGRADTQYF
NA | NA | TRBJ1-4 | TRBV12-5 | TGTGCTAGTGGTCCACCGGGGGGACCCCAAGGAAAACTGTTTTTT | CASGPPGGPQGKLFF
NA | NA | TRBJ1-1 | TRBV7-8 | TGTGCCAGCAGCGGAGGGACTATTGAAGCTTTCTTT | CASSGGTIEAFF
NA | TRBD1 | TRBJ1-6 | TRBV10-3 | TGTGCCATCAGTTTTGACAGGGGCGATAATTCACCCCTCCACTTT | CAISFDRGDNSPLHF
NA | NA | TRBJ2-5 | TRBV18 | TGTGCCAGCTCACCACCGGGGGACTTAGAGACCCAGTACTTC | CASSPPGDLETQYF
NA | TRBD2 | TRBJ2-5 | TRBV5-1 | TGCGCCAGCAGTCTGTCCGGGACTAGGGAAGAGACCCAGTACTTC | CASSLSGTREETQYF
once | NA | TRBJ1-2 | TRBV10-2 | TGCGCCAGCAGTCCGACTAAGGGAAACTATGGCTACACCTTC | CASSPTKGNYGYTF
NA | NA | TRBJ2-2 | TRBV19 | TGTGCCAGTAGGGCGCTGTCAGCGGAGAACACCGGGGAGCTGTTTTTT | CASRALSAENTGELFF
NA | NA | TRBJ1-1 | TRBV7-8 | TGTGCCAGCAGCTTCGGTCAACAGGGGAACACTGAAGCTTTCTTT | CASSFGQQGNTEAFF
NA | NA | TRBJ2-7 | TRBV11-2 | TGTGCCAGCAGCTTAGATCCGGGATCCTACGAGCAGTACTTC | CASSLDPGSYEQYF
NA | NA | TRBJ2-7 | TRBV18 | TGTGCCAGCTCACCAAACAGGGATAGGCAGTACTTC | CASSPNRDRQYF
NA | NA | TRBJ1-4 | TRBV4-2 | TGTGCCAGCAGCCAAGGGGCCGCGGGAGGTAATGAAAAACTGTTTTTT | CASSQGAAGGNEKLFF
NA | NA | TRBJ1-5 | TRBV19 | TGTGCCAGTAGACCCGGATCGGGAACTAGCAATCAGCCCCAGCATTTT | CASRPGSGTSNQPQHF
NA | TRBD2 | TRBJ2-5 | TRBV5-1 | TGCGCCAGCAGCTTGCTTAGCGGGGATCAAGAGACCCAGTACTTC | CASSLLSGDQETQYF
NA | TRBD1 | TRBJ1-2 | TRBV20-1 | TGCAGTGCCAACGGACAGGGCGGCTACACCTTC | CSANGQGGYTF
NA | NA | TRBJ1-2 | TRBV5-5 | TGTGCCAGCAGCTTGATGGATTGGGTCGATGGCTACACCTTC | CASSLMDWVDGYTF
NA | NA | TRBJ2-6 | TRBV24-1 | TGTGCCACCAGTGTCAGGGAGATTGGCTCTGGGGCCAACGTCCTGACTTTC | CATSVREIGSGANVLTF
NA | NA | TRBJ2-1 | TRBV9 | TGTGCCAGCAGCGTAGTAGGCGCATACTCCTACAATGAGCAGTTCTTC | CASSVVGAYSYNEQFF
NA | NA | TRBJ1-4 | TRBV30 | TGTGCCTGGAGTGTATGGGGTGGAGAAAAACTGTTTTTT | CAWSVWGGEKLFF
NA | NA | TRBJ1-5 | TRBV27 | TGTGCCAGCCAACGGGGCGGATACAATCAGCCCCAGCATTTT | CASQRGGYNQPQHF
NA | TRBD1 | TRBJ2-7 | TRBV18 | TGTGCCAGCTCATCTTGGACAGGGGAGACCACATACGAGCAGTACTTC | CASSSWTGETTYEQYF
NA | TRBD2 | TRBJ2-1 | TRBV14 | TGTGCCAGCAGCCTAGGACTAGCGGGAGAGTTCTTC | CASSLGLAGEFF
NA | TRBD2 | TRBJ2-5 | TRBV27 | TGTGCCAGCAGTCTCGCGGGGGGGCAAGAGACCCAGTACTTC | CASSLAGGQETQYF
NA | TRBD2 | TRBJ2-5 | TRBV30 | TGTGCCTGGAGACAGGGACTAGCGGGGCAAGAGACCCAGTACTTC | CAWRQGLAGQETQYF
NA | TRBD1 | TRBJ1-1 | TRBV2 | TGTGCCAGCAGTCCGAAGACAGGGGAGACTGAAGCTTTCTTT | CASSPKTGETEAFF
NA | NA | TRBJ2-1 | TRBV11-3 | TGTGCCAGCAGCTTAGGTACATTGGGGGGGGCGGATGAGCAGTTCTTC | CASSLGTLGGADEQFF
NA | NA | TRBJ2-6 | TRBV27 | TGTGCCAGCAGTTTATTATCCCAGGAGGGGGCCAACGTCCTGACTTTC | CASSLLSQEGANVLTF
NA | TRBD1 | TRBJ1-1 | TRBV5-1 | TGCGCCAGTTCCGGACAGGGGGGAGTGAACACTGAAGCTTTCTTT | CASSGQGGVNTEAFF
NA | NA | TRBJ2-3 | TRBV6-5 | TGTGCCGTCCCAGCTGAACGGAGGGGTTCCGATACGCAGTATTTT | CAVPAERRGSDTQYF
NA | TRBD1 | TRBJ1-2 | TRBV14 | TGTGCCAGCAGTTCCCAGGAGACAGGGGATGGCTACACCTTC | CASSSQETGDGYTF
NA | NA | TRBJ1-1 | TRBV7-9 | TGTGCCATTACAGCGAACACTGAAGCTTTCTTT | CAITANTEAFF
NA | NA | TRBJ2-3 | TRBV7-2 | TGTGCCAGCAGCTTACTTCGCTCGGCGGGGCGCACAGATACGCAGTATTTT | CASSLLRSAGRTDTQYF